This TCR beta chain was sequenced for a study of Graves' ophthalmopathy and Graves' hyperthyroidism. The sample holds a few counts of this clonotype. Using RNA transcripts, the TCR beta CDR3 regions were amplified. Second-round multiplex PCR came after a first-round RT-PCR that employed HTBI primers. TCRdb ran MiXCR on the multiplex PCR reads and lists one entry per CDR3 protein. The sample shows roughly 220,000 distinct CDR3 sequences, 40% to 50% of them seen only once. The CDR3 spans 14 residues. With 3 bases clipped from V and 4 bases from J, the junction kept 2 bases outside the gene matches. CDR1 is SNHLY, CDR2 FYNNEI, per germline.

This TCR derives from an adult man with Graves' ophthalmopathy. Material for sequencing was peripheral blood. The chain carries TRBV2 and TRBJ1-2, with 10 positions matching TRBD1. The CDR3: CASSEGQGPYGYTF. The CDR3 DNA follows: TGTGCCAGCAGTGAGGGACAGGGGCCCTATGGCTACACCTTC.